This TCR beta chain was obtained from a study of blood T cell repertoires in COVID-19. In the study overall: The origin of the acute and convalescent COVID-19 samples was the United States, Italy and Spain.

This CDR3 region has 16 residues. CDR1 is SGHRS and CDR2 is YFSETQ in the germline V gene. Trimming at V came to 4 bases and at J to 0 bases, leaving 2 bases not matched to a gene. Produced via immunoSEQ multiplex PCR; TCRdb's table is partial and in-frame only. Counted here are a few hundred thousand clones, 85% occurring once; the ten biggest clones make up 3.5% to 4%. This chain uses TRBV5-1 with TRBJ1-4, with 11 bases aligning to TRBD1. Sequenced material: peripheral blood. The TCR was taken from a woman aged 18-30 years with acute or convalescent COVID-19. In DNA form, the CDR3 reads TGCGCCAGCAGCCGGACAGGGGGCTCAACTAATGAAAAACTGTTTTTT. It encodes CASSRTGGSTNEKLFF.